This is a list of T cell receptor beta chains from one sample in a study of CD8+ T cells in alopecia areata. Assay: immunoSEQ multiplex PCR; the TCRdb copy retains only in-frame clones and omits some. The profile covers about 190,000 clones, with 64% appearing a single time and 4% to 5% taken by the ten largest. Sequenced material: CD4+ T cells sorted from blood, taken at week 4, from a patient treated with tofacitinib. The receptors here all came from a human donor with alopecia areata. Each CDR3 is given with its conserved first and last residue. The D gene is left open where the match is weak. Rows may omit the clone size; those that give it use once, few, many or a size class.

j_gene	abundance	v_gene	d_gene	CDR3aa	CDR3nt
TRBJ2-3	NA	TRBV20-1	NA	CSAYFRNTQYF	TGCAGTGCCTATTTCAGGAATACGCAGTATTTT
TRBJ2-5	NA	TRBV5-6	NA	CASSLVAVEGGAEVETQYF	TGTGCCAGCAGCTTGGTGGCTGTGGAGGGGGGCGCGGAGGTAGAGACCCAGTACTTC
TRBJ2-6	NA	TRBV4-2	NA	CASSQDPSAGAYSGANVLTF	TGTGCCAGCAGCCAAGACCCAAGTGCTGGGGCCTACTCTGGGGCCAACGTCCTGACTTTC
TRBJ1-1	once	TRBV25-1	NA	CASSGGRGTEAFF	TGTGCCAGCAGTGGGGGCAGGGGCACTGAAGCTTTCTTT
TRBJ1-1	NA	TRBV30	TRBD1	CAWSAGQGEAFF	TGTGCCTGGAGTGCGGGACAGGGTGAAGCTTTCTTT
TRBJ1-2	NA	TRBV14	NA	CASSQGYGYTF	TGTGCCAGCAGCCAGGGTTATGGCTACACCTTC
TRBJ2-2	NA	TRBV9	TRBD1	CASREGQANTGELFF	TGTGCCAGCAGGGAGGGACAGGCGAACACCGGGGAGCTGTTTTTT
TRBJ1-4	few	TRBV7-9	NA	CASRPVGTGGEKLFF	TGTGCCAGCAGACCGGTCGGGACCGGAGGGGAAAAACTGTTTTTT
TRBJ1-1	once	TRBV18	NA	CASSPPGTVNTEAFF	TGTGCCAGCTCACCACCAGGCACAGTGAACACTGAAGCTTTCTTT
TRBJ1-1	NA	TRBV27	NA	CASSLTGSFEAFF	TGTGCCAGCAGCCTCACAGGGTCCTTCGAAGCTTTCTTT
TRBJ1-1	NA	TRBV29-1	NA	CSALWGESEAFF	TGCAGCGCGTTGTGGGGGGAGAGTGAAGCTTTCTTT
TRBJ2-7	once	TRBV6-5	NA	CASSNQGYEQYF	TGTGCCAGCAGTAATCAGGGCTACGAGCAGTACTTC
TRBJ1-4	NA	TRBV7-9	NA	CASSPGLGTNEKLFF	TGTGCCAGCAGCCCCGGGCTGGGAACTAATGAAAAACTGTTTTTT
TRBJ1-4	NA	TRBV2	TRBD1	CASSLRDRGGEKLFF	TGTGCCAGCAGCCTACGGGACAGGGGGGGAGAAAAACTGTTTTTT
TRBJ2-1	once	TRBV29-1	TRBD2	CSVPGLALYNEQFF	TGCAGCGTACCCGGACTAGCTCTTTACAATGAGCAGTTCTTC
TRBJ2-7	NA	TRBV30	NA	CAWSVGGTSYEQYF	TGTGCCTGGAGTGTAGGTGGGACCTCCTACGAGCAGTACTTC
TRBJ2-5	NA	TRBV2	NA	CASSGSQETQYF	TGTGCCAGCAGTGGCAGTCAAGAGACCCAGTACTTC
TRBJ2-3	NA	TRBV2	NA	CASSITAAGTDTQYF	TGTGCCAGCAGTATTACGGCGGCGGGCACAGATACGCAGTATTTT
TRBJ1-3	NA	TRBV19	NA	CASSISSGNTIYF	TGTGCCAGTAGTATTAGCTCTGGAAACACCATATATTTT
TRBJ1-1	few	TRBV18	NA	CASSPSKQNTEAFF	TGTGCCAGCTCACCATCCAAGCAGAACACTGAAGCTTTCTTT
TRBJ2-1	NA	TRBV9	NA	CASSAAGRYNEQFF	TGTGCCAGCAGCGCTGCGGGGAGGTACAATGAGCAGTTCTTC
TRBJ2-3	few	TRBV10-1	TRBD2	CASSGTGGSAQYF	TGCGCCAGCAGTGGGACCGGGGGGAGTGCGCAGTATTTT
TRBJ2-5	few	TRBV4-3	NA	CASSQDPGTGETQYF	TGCGCCAGCAGCCAAGATCCTGGGACCGGAGAGACCCAGTACTTC
TRBJ2-1	NA	TRBV5-4	NA	CASSSDSEQFF	TGTGCCAGCAGCTCGGACAGCGAGCAGTTCTTC